This T cell receptor (beta chain) comes out of a study of T cell repertoires in urothelial bladder cancer (dated 2019 in TCRdb). Looking at the study overall: Of the 12 resected lesions, three were clinical stage cT0, three were cTa, three were cT1, and three were cT2 or greater. Around 13 patients with bladder lesions who were undergoing transurethral resection were prospectively identified. A total of roughly eleven resected bladder lesions, made up of urothelial carcinoma (UC+) and benign (UC-) specimens, were studied. In the study, clonality of the TCR repertoire in bladder tumors was compared against clonality in benign bladder inflammation.

The TCR beta chain CDR3 region was sequenced with the immunoSEQ assay. Per the source publication's procedure: For each specimen, T-cell fraction, clonal dominance and maximum TCR clone frequency were calculated. This is the immuneACCESS table as TCRdb keeps it, with only in-frame sequences that have V and J called. A part of the clones is gone; compared with another copy, unresolved V genes explain less than half, and the rest is unexplained. V and J calls and clone size are copied from that table; D and trimming were computed from the DNA. Present in this sample are some 11,000 clones, about 64% of which were seen just once. The leading ten clones occupy around 7% of the sample. What the study reported, not specific to this receptor: Urothelial carcinoma specimens had a median of roughly 6,100 T cells, fewer than the median of about 27,000 seen in benign specimens. A single T-cell clone reached up to about 17% of infiltrating lymphocytes in carcinoma specimens, compared with approximately 1.9% in benign specimens. The median percentage of tumor infiltrating lymphocytes was 1.5% to 2.5% in carcinoma specimens and around 11% in benign specimens.

Specimens classed as benign (UC-) were resected bladder lesions that contained no urothelial carcinoma. Bladder lesion specimens were obtained at transurethral resection and were stored at -80C. DNA was isolated from bladder specimens obtained during transurethral resection. The CDR3 sequence holds 15 residues, the cysteine and phenylalanine included. Just CDR3 DNA is preserved here, 45 bases in frame from base 1. A remark on this clone: The antigen it binds to is not known. Per-nucleotide qualities are absent, and no much larger clonotype sits a single base away.

The origin of this receptor is a human donor with a benign inflammatory bladder lesion. The chain uses TRBV21-1 and TRBJ2-5; the D call of TRBD1 is as the table states it, not checked on the DNA. TRBV21-1 is labeled a pseudogene. The sequenced sample was tumor-infiltrating cells from bladder cancer. The CDR3 region reads CASSKALDRGETQYF. The DNA sequence is as follows: TGTGCCAGCAGCAAAGCGCTAGACAGGGGAGAGACCCAGTACTTC.